The 24 T cell receptor beta chains in this list originate from one sample, sequenced in a study of cytomegalovirus exposure and HLA in healthy donors. PCR amplification relied on 60 Vbeta primers (plus 13 Jbeta primers). Some clones are missing from TCRdb's copy, which holds only in-frame ones; the method was immunoSEQ multiplex PCR. The repertoire holds roughly 180,000 clones, with 70% to 90% as singletons. The sequencing input was PBMCs. These receptors came from a man younger than 30 in good health and CMV-seropositive.

The rearrangement joins TRBV29-1 to TRBJ1-2; TRBD1 agrees at 10 bases. Germline V CDR1 and CDR2: SQVTM, ANQGSEA. J lost 6 bases, V lost 7 bases, and 14 bases had no gene match. The CDR3 runs 15 residues. This chain's CDR3 is CSAEGGQGSMDGYTF. In nucleotides, the CDR3 is TGCAGCGCCGAGGGGGGACAGGGGAGTATGGATGGCTACACCTTC.

J is TRBJ2-3 and V is TRBV2, with unresolved D. Deletions cut 1 base from V and 3 bases from J, with 8 bases between. The CDR3 consists of 14 residues. In germline, CDR1 is SNHLY, CDR2 FYNNEI. DNA of the CDR3: TGTGCCAGCAGTGAAGTAACAGAGACAGATACGCAGTATTTT. Its protein is CASSEVTETDTQYF.

The chain has TRBV4-3 and TRBJ2-1; a possible D gene is TRBD1 (6 bases). The CDR3 runs to 16 residues. The germline gives CDR1 LGHNA, CDR2 YSLEER. V dropped 0 bases and J dropped 4 bases, with 13 bases sitting between them. CDR3 coding DNA: TGCGCCAGCAGCCAAGATGGGGGCGGAGCGTACAATGAGCAGTTCTTC. This translates into CASSQDGGGAYNEQFF.

The gene calls are TRBV25-1 and TRBJ1-6, with 11 bases that match TRBD1. CDR3 size: 15 residues. V dropped 8 bases and J dropped 8; count of bases not matched to a gene: 8. Germline V lookup: CDR1 MGHDK, CDR2 SYGVNS. CDR3 amino acids: CASQDRGLGDSPLHF. Here the CDR3 DNA reads TGTGCCAGCCAGGACAGGGGGCTTGGGGATTCACCCCTCCACTTT.

This chain's CDR3 is CASSMGRDVQPQHF. The CDR3 region has the DNA TGTGCCAGTAGTATGGGCAGGGATGTTCAGCCCCAGCATTTT. This chain uses TRBV19 with TRBJ1-5; a weak D match, TRBD1 (5 bases). Germline CDR1 is LNHDA and CDR2 is SQIVND (reference sequence). V shed 3 bases and J shed 6 bases, with 12 bases lying between them. There are 14 residues in the CDR3.

The chain uses TRBV5-4 and TRBJ1-1; no clear D gene. V dropped 2 bases and J dropped 1 base, with 9 bases sitting between them. The CDR3 covers 14 residues. Germline lookup yields CDR1 SGHNT and CDR2 YYREEE (reference sequence). The CDR3 here is CASSLFGPNTEAFF. CDR3 coding DNA: TGTGCCAGCAGCTTATTTGGGCCGAACACTGAAGCTTTCTTT. Full variable domain (rest looked up from reference TRBV5-4 and TRBJ1-1): ETGVTQSPTHLIKTRGQQVTLRCSSQSGHNTVSWYQQALGQGPQFIFQYYREEENGRGNFPPRFSGLQFPNYSSELNVNALELDDSALYLCASSLFGPNTEAFFGQGTRLTVV.

The chain recombines TRBV6-5 with TRBJ1-2; tentatively, D is TRBD1 (5 bases). Germline-derived CDR1 and CDR2 are MNHEY and SVGAGI. This CDR3 spans 14 amino acids. Trimming left V 10 bases short and J 2 bases short, with 17 bases between. CDR3 nucleotide sequence: TGTGCCACCCGGTGGGGCGGAGGGAACTATGGCTACACCTTC. It is translated as CATRWGGGNYGYTF.

This clone was seen a handful of times. The gene calls are TRBV7-2 and TRBJ1-6; TRBD1 is a possible D gene (5 bases). Germline CDR1 and CDR2: SGHTA and FQGNSA. V lost 1 base and J lost 3, with 13 bases in between. There are 17 residues in the CDR3. The CDR3 DNA reads as TGTGCCAGCAGCTTAGGTCAGGGCAGGTTCTATAATTCACCCCTCCACTTT. Its protein product is CASSLGQGRFYNSPLHF.

This clone was counted a few times. This chain links TRBV19 with TRBJ1-6; D unresolved. Germline lookup yields CDR1 LNHDA and CDR2 SQIVND (reference sequence). The length of the CDR3 is 14 residues. V shed 4 bases and J shed 2 bases, with 6 bases lying between them. The chain's CDR3 is CASSRETYNSPLHF. CDR3 bases: TGTGCCAGTAGTAGGGAGACCTATAATTCACCCCTCCACTTT.

CDR3 DNA: TGTGCCAGCAGCTCCAGCGCCGGGACAGGGAGGGTCTACGAGCAGTACTTC. Translated, it gives CASSSSAGTGRVYEQYF. The chain is built from TRBV7-8 and TRBJ2-7; 9 nucleotides align to TRBD1. In germline, CDR1 is SGHVS, CDR2 FQNEAQ. The CDR3 has 17 residues. V shed 4 bases and J 3 bases; nucleotides not matched to a gene: 13. The entire variable domain, with the rest obtained from reference TRBV7-8 and TRBJ2-7, is as follows: GAGVSQSPRYKVAKRGQDVALRCDPISGHVSLFWYQQALGQGPEFLTYFQNEAQLDKSGLPSDRFFAERPEGSVSTLKIQRTQQEDSAVYLCASSSSAGTGRVYEQYFGPGTRLTVT.

The chain carries TRBV6-1 and TRBJ2-1; 13 nucleotides line up with TRBD2. Germline V gives CDR1 MNHNS, CDR2 SASEGT. This CDR3 is 16 amino acids long. V shed 4 bases and J 10 bases; nucleotides not matched to a gene: 10. CDR3 bases: TGTGCCAGCAGTGCGACTAGCGGGGGGCTCGGGGAGGAGCAGTTCTTC. Its protein product is CASSATSGGLGEEQFF.

V gene TRBV18 combines with J gene TRBJ2-7; 8 bases match TRBD1. The V segment lost 2 bases and the J segment 4 bases; nucleotides outside the gene matches: 4. The CDR3 covers 14 residues. Per germline, CDR1 KGHSH and CDR2 LQKENI. This chain's CDR3 is CASSPVTGAYEQYF. CDR3 nucleotides: TGTGCCAGCTCACCAGTGACAGGGGCGTACGAGCAGTACTTC.

This clone was seen more than once but under ten times. The CDR3 DNA sequence: TGTGCCATCAACCCGGGACAGGGGCCCACCGGGGAGCTGTTTTTT. This translates into CAINPGQGPTGELFF. The chain links TRBV10-3 to TRBJ2-2; 10 bases fit TRBD1. The CDR3 is 15 amino acids. V trimming: 7 bases; J trimming: 4 bases; junction bases outside the gene matches: 6. Germline V gene lookup returns CDR1 ENHRY and CDR2 SYGVKD.

The CDR3 nucleotides are TGTGCCAGCAGCTTTAGGACATTGACCATGAACACTGAAGCTTTCTTT. Its translation: CASSFRTLTMNTEAFF. The chain has TRBV5-8 and TRBJ1-1; D possibly corresponds to TRBD1 (5 bases). The length of the CDR3 is 16 residues. Trimming took off 2 bases at V and 0 bases at J, with 14 bases between the two ends. From germline, CDR1 is SGHTS and CDR2 YDEGEE.

V usage is TRBV11-2 and J usage is TRBJ2-3; possible D gene TRBD2, 6 bases. V lost 1 base and J 1 base, leaving 6 bases between the germline ends. There are 14 residues in the CDR3. CDR1 and CDR2 from the germline V gene are SGHAT and FQNNGV. CDR3 DNA sequence: TGTGCCAGCAGCTTAGGGGGGGGCACAGATACGCAGTATTTT. Its protein product is CASSLGGGTDTQYF.

This chain connects TRBV12-5 to TRBJ2-1, with D possibly being TRBD2 (6 bases). Per the germline V gene, CDR1 is LGHNT and CDR2 is FRNRAP. Trimming took 0 bases from V and 8 from J, leaving 20 bases between them. The CDR3 covers 17 residues. CDR3 DNA: TGTGCTAGTGGTTTGGTTTTGGGGACGGGCTTAGCGGATGAGCAGTTCTTC. This encodes CASGLVLGTGLADEQFF.

This clone was counted a single time. The chain joins TRBV13 to TRBJ2-7; tentatively, D is TRBD1 (5 bases). There are 14 residues in the CDR3. Germline V gives CDR1 PRHDT, CDR2 FYEKMQ (reference sequence). V was clipped by 2 bases and J by 5 bases, with 13 bases between them. The CDR3 spells CASSLYQGLNEQYF. As DNA, the CDR3 is TGTGCCAGCAGCTTATACCAGGGTCTCAACGAGCAGTACTTC.

The chain combines TRBV7-2 with TRBJ2-5; D might be TRBD2 (7 bases). This CDR3 spans 14 amino acids. Germline V gene lookup returns CDR1 SGHTA and CDR2 FQGNSA. V lost 5 bases, J lost 2 bases, and 12 bases lay in between. CDR3 coding DNA: TGTGCCAGCAGCCAGGGGAGGGCTCAAGAGACCCAGTACTTC. Translation: CASSQGRAQETQYF.

The rearrangement uses TRBV7-2 and TRBJ2-5, with TRBD2 identical over 16 bases. Per the germline V gene, CDR1 is SGHTA and CDR2 is FQGNSA. The ends lost 5 bases at V and 11 bases at J; junction bases unmatched: 11. The CDR3 is made up of 16 amino acids. Here the CDR3 reads CASSAKGLAGGQRQYF. The CDR3 DNA reads as TGTGCCAGCAGCGCAAAGGGACTAGCGGGGGGGCAACGGCAGTACTTC.

The chain carries TRBV6-6 and TRBJ1-6; D not resolved. From germline, CDR1 is MNHNY and CDR2 SVGAGI (reference sequence). Trimming pared 7 bases from V and 2 bases from J, leaving 12 bases between. CDR3 size: 15 residues. The CDR3 reads CASIGVSPYNSPLHF. In DNA form, the CDR3 reads TGTGCCAGCATCGGAGTTTCCCCCTATAATTCACCCCTCCACTTT.

The chain uses TRBV5-1 and TRBJ2-1; a possible D gene is TRBD2 (6 bases). Trimming stripped 7 bases from V and 7 bases from J, with 21 bases between. This CDR3 spans 15 amino acids. Germline loops: CDR1 SGHRS, CDR2 YFSETQ. CDR3 loop: CASATGTQVPNEQFF. CDR3 DNA: TGCGCCAGCGCAACCGGGACTCAGGTCCCAAATGAGCAGTTCTTC.

The genes are TRBV6-5 and TRBJ1-2; D unclear. Trimming cost V 2 bases and J 8 bases, with 21 bases left between them. The CDR3 spans 16 residues. The germline CDR1 and CDR2 sequences are MNHEY and SVGAGI. CDR3 bases: TGTGCCAGCAGTTACCGTCCCCTACGGGTGCTCGGGGGCTACACCTTC. Its protein is CASSYRPLRVLGGYTF.

V gene TRBV19 combines with J gene TRBJ1-1; the match to TRBD1 covers 8 bases. The germline gives CDR1 LNHDA, CDR2 SQIVND (reference sequence). The V and J ends lost 1 base and 4 bases, in that order; junction bases with no gene match: 5. The CDR3 totals 15 residues. CDR3 region: CASSIVQGAGTEAFF. In DNA, the CDR3 is TGTGCCAGTAGTATAGTTCAGGGGGCAGGCACTGAAGCTTTCTTT. The full variable domain, in which reference TRBV19 and TRBJ1-1 provide the parts outside the CDR3, is DGGITQSPKYLFRKEGQNVTLSCEQNLNHDAMYWYRQDPGQGLRLIYYSQIVNDFQKGDIAEGYSVSREKKESFPLTVTSAQKNPTAFYLCASSIVQGAGTEAFFGQGTRLTVV.

The V gene is TRBV30, the J gene TRBJ1-6; perhaps TRBD1 as D (6 bases). V lost 5 bases, J lost 9 bases, and 17 bases lay in between. CDR3 length: 14 residues. Germline loops: CDR1 GTSNPN, CDR2 SVGIG (reference sequence). The CDR3 DNA reads as TGTGCCTGGGACCCGACAGGTCTGAGTTCACCCCTCCACTTT. This codes for CAWDPTGLSSPLHF.